Below are 32 T cell receptor beta chains sequenced from a single sample in a study of OX40 agonist ivuxolimab in advanced cancers. Sequenced by immunoSEQ multiplex PCR; TCRdb stores in-frame clones only, minus some. The repertoire has some 11,000 clones, just under 75% of them found once; the top ten carry 35%. Source: CD4+ or CD8+ T cells sorted from blood, taken in a trial of the OX40 agonist ivuxolimab. All receptors derive from an adult with an advanced solid tumor such as melanoma, head and neck, liver or kidney cancer.

V and J are TRBV28 and TRBJ2-7, with TRBD1 matching 8 bases. The germline V gene encodes CDR1 MDHEN and CDR2 SYDVKM. Losses at the gene ends were 3 bases for V and 4 bases for J; bases not matched to a gene: 5. The CDR3 sequence is 14 residues long. CDR3 sequence: CASSFQDRAYEQYF. In nucleotides, the CDR3 is TGTGCCAGCAGTTTCCAGGACAGGGCGTACGAGCAGTACTTC.

V is TRBV7-9 and J is TRBJ2-7, with 8 bases aligning to TRBD1. This CDR3 has 15 residues. V was clipped by 5 bases and J by 4 bases; unmatched bases: 10. Germline V gene data show CDR1 as SEHNR and CDR2 as FQNEAQ (reference sequence). The CDR3 DNA reads TGTGCCAGCAGCCAAACAGTGGACAGGGAGTACGAGCAGTACTTC. It yields the protein CASSQTVDREYEQYF.

The table lists this clone with a count of one. This chain connects TRBV7-3 to TRBJ2-1; 10 bases line up with TRBD2. Germline values: CDR1 SGHTA, CDR2 FQGTGA. Losses at the gene ends were 3 bases for V and 10 bases for J; bases not matched to a gene: 6. CDR3 length: 14 amino acids. CDR3 protein: CASSLGTSGMEQFF. The CDR3 coding sequence is TGTGCCAGCAGCTTGGGTACTAGCGGGATGGAGCAGTTCTTC. The full variable domain, completed using reference TRBV7-3 and TRBJ2-1, is GAGVSQTPSNKVTEKGKYVELRCDPISGHTALYWYRQSLGQGPEFLIYFQGTGAADDSGLPNDRFFAVRPEGSVSTLKIQRTERGDSAVYLCASSLGTSGMEQFFGPGTRLTVL.

Written as DNA, the CDR3 is TGTGCCAGCAGCTTTTCCCCCCCCCGGACTAGCGGGAGCCAAGATACGCAGTATTTT. This encodes CASSFSPPRTSGSQDTQYF. The chain joins TRBV7-6 to TRBJ2-3; 13 bases are a match to TRBD2. CDR1 is SGHVS and CDR2 is FNYEAQ in the germline V gene. The CDR3 contains 19 residues. V lost 3 bases to trimming and J lost 5 bases; unmatched junction nucleotides: 14.

Sample share makes this clone medium-sized (0.01 to 0.1%). The rearrangement links TRBV27 to TRBJ2-4; TRBD1 matches 7 bases. With V trimmed by 4 bases and J by 1 base, 7 bases remained unmatched. CDR1 and CDR2 from the germline V gene are MNHEY and SMNVEV (reference sequence). The CDR3 is 16 residues long. CDR3 sequence reads: CASSSPQQGAKNIQYF. DNA of the CDR3: TGTGCCAGCAGTTCACCCCAACAGGGGGCCAAAAACATTCAGTACTTC.

The chain couples TRBV6-5 to TRBJ2-1; 7 positions match TRBD2. This CDR3 region has 14 residues. Germline V gives CDR1 MNHEY, CDR2 SVGAGI. V was pared by 6 bases and J by 3 bases, with 5 bases of the junction left unmatched. CDR3 sequence (DNA): TGTGCCAGCAGCCTACTAGCGAGCTACAATGAGCAGTTCTTC. It encodes CASSLLASYNEQFF.

The rearrangement joins TRBV10-3 to TRBJ2-5, with TRBD2 as a possible D gene (6 bases). Germline V gives CDR1 ENHRY, CDR2 SYGVKD. Between the trimmed V and J ends, which lost 7 bases and 4 bases, there was a span of 16 bases. CDR3 size: 14 residues. The CDR3 sequence is CAINTPTEGETQYF. The DNA for the CDR3 is TGTGCCATCAATACTCCCACGGAGGGAGAGACCCAGTACTTC.

The chain employs TRBV28 and TRBJ2-7; 10 bases agree with TRBD2. The CDR3 spans 14 residues. V was clipped by 6 bases and J by 5 bases; unmatched bases: 7. Germline CDR1 and CDR2: MDHEN and SYDVKM. The CDR3 is CASSLSGRADEQYF. The CDR3 DNA reads TGTGCCAGCAGCCTGAGCGGGAGGGCCGACGAGCAGTACTTC.

V and J are TRBV9 and TRBJ2-7; no reliable D call. Germline V CDR1 and CDR2: SGDLS, YYNGEE. The CDR3 spans 15 residues. Trimming took 0 bases from V and 5 from J, leaving 15 bases between them. As DNA, the CDR3 is TGTGCCAGCAGCGTAGAGCCTCTAGTCTCAAACGAGCAGTACTTC. Its translation is CASSVEPLVSNEQYF. The full variable domain, rest sourced from reference TRBV9 and TRBJ2-7, is DSGVTQTPKHLITATGQRVTLRCSPRSGDLSVYWYQQSLDQGLQFLIQYYNGEERAKGNILERFSAQQFPDLHSELNLSSLELGDSALYFCASSVEPLVSNEQYFGPGTRLTVT.

This clone is medium-sized within its sample. V usage is TRBV7-3 and J usage is TRBJ1-1; no definite D call. This CDR3 contains 13 residues. V dropped 4 bases and J dropped 1 base, with 7 bases sitting between them. Germline assignment: CDR1 SGHTA and CDR2 FQGTGA. The CDR3, as DNA: TGTGCCAGCAGCTCAGATGGGAACACTGAAGCTTTCTTT. Protein sequence: CASSSDGNTEAFF.

The chain recombines TRBV2 with TRBJ2-7, with a possible D match to TRBD2 (6 bases). The CDR3 has 11 amino acids. The V end lost 6 bases, the J end lost 4 bases, and 7 bases lay between the germline ends. Germline V CDR1 and CDR2: SNHLY, FYNNEI. The CDR3 bases are TGTGCCAGCAGGACTAGTTACGAGCAGTACTTC. Amino acids: CASRTSYEQYF.

This chain joins TRBV11-3 and TRBJ2-7; 8 nucleotides match TRBD2. The CDR3 runs 12 residues. CDR1 and CDR2 (germline): SGHNT, YENEEA. J lost 7 bases, V lost 2 bases, and 1 base had no gene match. Written as DNA, the CDR3 is TGTGCCAGCAGCTTACCGGGGGGGGAGCAGTACTTC. This translates into CASSLPGGEQYF.

The rearrangement links TRBV7-9 to TRBJ2-1, with D tentatively TRBD2 (6 bases). The CDR3 covers 16 residues. V gave up 2 bases and J gave up 7 bases, with 18 bases separating them. Germline V lookup: CDR1 SEHNR, CDR2 FQNEAQ (reference sequence). CDR3 in amino acids: CASSLPYRGGGNEQFF. In nucleotides, the CDR3 is TGTGCCAGCAGCTTACCCTATAGGGGAGGAGGAAATGAGCAGTTCTTC.

The chain has TRBV11-1 and TRBJ2-5; a weak D match, TRBD1 (6 bases). The CDR3 consists of 15 residues. CDR1 SGHAT and CDR2 FQDESV come from the germline V gene (reference sequence). V was shortened by 2 bases and J by 5 bases, with 15 bases between the two germline ends. The CDR3 sequence: CASSLQGLSLETQYF. The CDR3 DNA is TGTGCCAGCAGCTTACAGGGGCTATCATTGGAGACCCAGTACTTC. Supplemented by reference TRBV11-1 and TRBJ2-5, the full variable domain reads EAEVAQSPRYKITEKSQAVAFWCDPISGHATLYWYRQILGQGPELLVQFQDESVVDDSQLPKDRFSAERLKGVDSTLKIQPAELGDSAMYLCASSLQGLSLETQYFGPGTRLLVL.

This chain links TRBV19 with TRBJ2-4; D may be TRBD2 (6 bases). CDR1 and CDR2 (germline): LNHDA, SQIVND (reference sequence). The CDR3 length is 19 residues. Trimming took off 0 bases at V and 3 bases at J, with 21 bases between the two ends. The CDR3 DNA reads TGTGCCAGTAGTATAGATCGTATTTGGGGGGAGGAGGGCAAAAACATTCAGTACTTC. It encodes CASSIDRIWGEEGKNIQYF.

The chain couples TRBV4-2 to TRBJ1-2; 7 bases match TRBD1. CDR3 length: 12 amino acids. After removal of 1 base from V and 10 bases from J, the junction contained 3 bases not matched to a gene. Germline V gene lookup returns CDR1 LGHNA and CDR2 YNFKEQ. The CDR3 region is CASSQGQGLYTF. CDR3 coding DNA: TGTGCCAGCAGCCAAGGACAGGGCCTCTACACCTTC.

The chain is built from TRBV6-5 and TRBJ2-2, with unresolved D. V was clipped by 0 bases and J by 8 bases, with 13 bases between them. The CDR3 has 15 amino acids. Germline assignment: CDR1 MNHEY and CDR2 SVGAGI. The CDR3, as DNA: TGTGCCAGCAGTTACTCGGGTCAGGTCGTAGGGGAGCTGTTTTTT. The encoded protein is CASSYSGQVVGELFF.

This clone was picked up a small number of times. The likely explanation is a read error, given a far larger clone one base away. The chain uses TRBV4-2 and TRBJ2-1; possible D gene TRBD1, 5 bases. The length of the CDR3 is 18 residues. Trimming took 0 bases from V and 4 from J, leaving 19 bases between them. Germline V CDR1 and CDR2: LGHNA, YNFKEQ. CDR3 in amino acids: CASSQDIVLDSLYNEQFF. The CDR3, as DNA: TGTGCCAGCAGCCAAGATATCGTCCTCGACAGTTTATACAATGAGCAGTTCTTC.

This chain links TRBV19 with TRBJ2-1, with D perhaps matching TRBD1 or TRBD2 (5 bases each). Germline V gene sequence: CDR1 LNHDA, CDR2 SQIVND (reference sequence). CDR3 length: 15 residues. Between the trimmed V and J ends, which lost 1 base and 6 bases, there was a span of 13 bases. The CDR3 sequence is CASSIGGAGFNEQFF. As DNA, the CDR3 is TGTGCCAGTAGTATAGGAGGGGCTGGGTTCAATGAGCAGTTCTTC.

The chain carries TRBV5-1 and TRBJ2-4; unclear D gene. Germline CDR1 is SGHRS and CDR2 is YFSETQ. The CDR3 runs to 14 residues. V shed 0 bases and J shed 5 bases, with 9 bases lying between them. CDR3 sequence reads: CASSLGQIENIQYF. The CDR3 coding sequence is TGCGCCAGCAGCTTGGGGCAGATCGAAAACATTCAGTACTTC. Supplemented by reference TRBV5-1 and TRBJ2-4, the full variable domain reads KAGVTQTPRYLIKTRGQQVTLSCSPISGHRSVSWYQQTPGQGLQFLFEYFSETQRNKGNFPGRFSGRQFSNSRSEMNVSTLELGDSALYLCASSLGQIENIQYFGAGTRLSVL.

This clone was counted between two and nine times. V and J are TRBV7-9 and TRBJ1-5; D may be TRBD1 (6 bases). This CDR3 has 15 amino acids. Per germline, CDR1 SEHNR and CDR2 FQNEAQ (reference sequence). Trimming took 4 bases from V and 5 from J, leaving 15 bases between them. CDR3 protein: CASSSTWAGDQPQHF. Written as DNA, the CDR3 is TGTGCCAGCAGCTCTACCTGGGCAGGGGATCAGCCCCAGCATTTT. The full variable domain, rest sourced from reference TRBV7-9 and TRBJ1-5, is DTGVSQNPRHKITKRGQNVTFRCDPISEHNRLYWYRQTLGQGPEFLTYFQNEAQLEKSRLLSDRFSAERPKGSFSTLEIQRTEQGDSAMYLCASSSTWAGDQPQHFGDGTRLSIL.

V gene TRBV15 combines with J gene TRBJ1-5, with 10 positions matching TRBD1. V was clipped by 1 base and J by 6 bases; unmatched bases: 6. The CDR3 consists of 16 residues. Germline values: CDR1 LNHNV, CDR2 YYDKDF (reference sequence). This chain's CDR3 is CATSRVVTGGLQPQHF. For the CDR3, the DNA is TGTGCCACCAGCAGAGTAGTGACAGGGGGCCTTCAGCCCCAGCATTTT.

This clone was recorded only once. The rearrangement joins TRBV6-5 to TRBJ2-3; D is uncertain. V was cut by 4 bases and J by 6 bases, with 11 bases left in between. There are 13 residues in the CDR3. The germline V gene has CDR1 MNHEY and CDR2 SVGAGI. CDR3 in DNA: TGTGCCAGCAGTTCAAACGTGGGGGATACGCAGTATTTT. Translating it yields CASSSNVGDTQYF.

This clone was found many times. The chain links TRBV27 to TRBJ2-7; D may be TRBD1 or TRBD2 (5 bases each). The V end was cut by 2 bases, the J end by 7 bases, with 15 bases between. CDR1 is MNHEY and CDR2 is SMNVEV in the germline V gene (reference sequence). This CDR3 spans 14 amino acids. The CDR3 DNA reads as TGTGCCAGCAGTTTAGAGGGACCGCCGGGGGAGCAGTACTTC. It yields the protein CASSLEGPPGEQYF.

Notes on this clone: Other nucleotide sequences in the sample specify the same CDR3. CDR3 residues: CASSGDGYEQYF. In nucleotides, the CDR3 is TGTGCCAGCAGCGGGGACGGCTACGAGCAGTACTTC. This sequence joins TRBV9 and TRBJ2-7; D assignment may be TRBD1 or TRBD2 (5 bases each). CDR3 length: 12 residues. The germline gives CDR1 SGDLS, CDR2 YYNGEE. Between the trimmed V and J ends, which lost 3 bases and 3 bases, there was a span of 7 bases.

The chain has TRBV11-3 and TRBJ2-7; D is undetermined. The CDR3 consists of 15 residues. V shed 1 base and J shed 4 bases, with 14 bases lying between them. Germline assignment: CDR1 SGHNT and CDR2 YENEEA. The CDR3 bases are TGTGCCAGCAGCTTAGGGCCATTAATTGGGTACGAGCAGTACTTC. Encoded protein: CASSLGPLIGYEQYF.

The gene calls are TRBV27 and TRBJ2-7; TRBD2 matches 10 bases. The length of the CDR3 is 15 residues. V gave up 3 bases and J gave up 3 bases; unmatched junction bases: 5. Germline V gene data show CDR1 as MNHEY and CDR2 as SMNVEV (reference sequence). The CDR3 nucleotides are TGTGCCAGCAGTTTTTCGACTAGCGGGTTCTACGAGCAGTACTTC. This sequence encodes CASSFSTSGFYEQYF.

The V call is TRBV11-2, the J call TRBJ2-7; D unresolved. V gave up 5 bases and J gave up 3 bases, with 11 bases separating them. This CDR3 region has 13 residues. The germline gives CDR1 SGHAT, CDR2 FQNNGV. CDR3 loop: CASSPYGRYEQYF. The CDR3 region has the DNA TGTGCCAGCAGCCCTTACGGGCGCTACGAGCAGTACTTC.

V and J are TRBV28 and TRBJ2-1; D is perhaps TRBD1 (6 bases). Germline V gene lookup returns CDR1 MDHEN and CDR2 SYDVKM. This CDR3 has 16 residues. The V end was cut by 2 bases, the J end by 4 bases, with 15 bases between. The CDR3 reads CASSLNGQGLYNEQFF. For the CDR3, the DNA is TGTGCCAGCAGTTTAAATGGCCAGGGGTTGTACAATGAGCAGTTCTTC.

The gene calls are TRBV7-2 and TRBJ1-2, with D possibly matching TRBD1 (5 bases). This CDR3 has 16 amino acids. Germline values: CDR1 SGHTA, CDR2 FQGNSA. Between the trimmed V and J ends, which lost 1 base and 4 bases, there was a span of 16 bases. CDR3 coding DNA: TGTGCCAGCAGCTTAGTGTACGGGCAGGGATCCTATGGCTACACCTTC. Translating gives CASSLVYGQGSYGYTF. Complete variable domain (other parts from reference TRBV7-2 and TRBJ1-2): GAGVSQSPSNKVTEKGKDVELRCDPISGHTALYWYRQSLGQGLEFLIYFQGNSAPDKSGLPSDRFSAERTGGSVSTLTIQRTQQEDSAVYLCASSLVYGQGSYGYTFGSGTRLTVV.

CDR3 in DNA: TGTGCCAGCAGCGCCTCAGGCGCAGGGAACACTGAAGCTTTCTTT. It yields the protein CASSASGAGNTEAFF. The V call is TRBV7-3, the J call TRBJ1-1; D not certain. Trimming shortened V by 5 bases and J by 1 base, and 14 bases separated the two germline ends. The germline CDR1 and CDR2 sequences are SGHTA and FQGTGA. The CDR3 has 15 amino acids.

The chain uses TRBV7-6 and TRBJ1-1; tentatively, D is TRBD1 (6 bases). Germline V gene data show CDR1 as SGHVS and CDR2 as FNYEAQ. Deletions cut 5 bases from V and 4 bases from J, with 11 bases between. This CDR3 is built from 13 residues. The CDR3 nucleotides are TGTGCCAGCAGCCCCGGGGGCGTCACTGAAGCTTTCTTT. Its protein is CASSPGGVTEAFF. Full variable domain (outside the CDR3, taken from reference TRBV7-6 and TRBJ1-1): GAGVSQSPRYKVTKRGQDVALRCDPISGHVSLYWYRQALGQGPEFLTYFNYEAQQDKSGLPNDRFSAERPEGSISTLTIQRTEQRDSAMYRCASSPGGVTEAFFGQGTRLTVV.